The TCR beta chain under discussion was sequenced for a study of neurological immune-mediated disorders. MiXCR, applied by TCRdb to the 5' RACE reads, yields one record per CDR3 protein. The sample shows tens of thousands of distinct CDR3 sequences, 3% to 3.5% of them seen only once. This clonotype was seen ten or more times. Trimming stripped 5 bases from V and 6 bases from J, with 17 bases between. The CDR3 runs to 15 residues. Germline CDR1 SEHNR, CDR2 FQNEAQ (reference sequence). Time point of the sample: longitudinal time-point 1 (baseline). The study built unsorted libraries from 2 million PBMCs kept at -80 C.

The specimen sequenced was PBMCs. This receptor was taken from a woman aged 60-75 years with multiple sclerosis. The chain is built from TRBV7-9 and TRBJ1-5, with D possibly matching TRBD1 (5 bases). CDR3 DNA sequence: TGTGCCAGCAGCCCTGGGGCGGGGGAGGGTCAGCCCCAGCATTTT. It yields the protein CASSPGAGEGQPQHF.